This T cell receptor beta chain appears in the sequencing data of a study of CD8+CD57+ T cells in acquired aplastic anemia. Study-wide context: When averaged, DNA from sorted CD4+ and CD8+ cells came to 2.5 to 4 ug.

Genomic DNA acted as the template from which TCR beta VDJ combination and CDR3 sequence profiling were carried out. MiXCR, run by TCRdb on the reads, gives a single entry per CDR3 protein. The sample yields some 170,000 distinct CDR3 sequences, about 45% seen once. Study-wide results and caveats: A set of about 30 CD8+ CDR3 sequences was shared between patients and controls, and these sequences appeared highly expressed in patients.

Points on this clonotype: Its antigen remains unknown. The junction differs from germline at one of its ends, possibly a read error.

Germline CDR1 reads LNHNV; CDR2 reads YYDKDF (reference sequence). There are 14 residues in the CDR3. Only patients with CD8+CD57+ cell expansion on flow cytometry were chosen for sequencing. As a group, the patients uniformly had severe acquired aplastic anemia. Untreated patients provided the blood samples, with no therapy given before sampling. This receptor was identified in a human donor with aplastic anemia. The rearrangement links TRBV15 to TRBJ1-6; D is perhaps TRBD1 (5 bases). The sequenced sample consisted of sorted CD4+, CD8+, or CD8+CD57+ T cells (not recorded which) from PBMCs. The CDR3 sequence: CATSRDGGNLPLHF. The CDR3 bases are TGTGCCACCAGCAGAGACGGGGGGAATTTACCCCTCCACTTT.